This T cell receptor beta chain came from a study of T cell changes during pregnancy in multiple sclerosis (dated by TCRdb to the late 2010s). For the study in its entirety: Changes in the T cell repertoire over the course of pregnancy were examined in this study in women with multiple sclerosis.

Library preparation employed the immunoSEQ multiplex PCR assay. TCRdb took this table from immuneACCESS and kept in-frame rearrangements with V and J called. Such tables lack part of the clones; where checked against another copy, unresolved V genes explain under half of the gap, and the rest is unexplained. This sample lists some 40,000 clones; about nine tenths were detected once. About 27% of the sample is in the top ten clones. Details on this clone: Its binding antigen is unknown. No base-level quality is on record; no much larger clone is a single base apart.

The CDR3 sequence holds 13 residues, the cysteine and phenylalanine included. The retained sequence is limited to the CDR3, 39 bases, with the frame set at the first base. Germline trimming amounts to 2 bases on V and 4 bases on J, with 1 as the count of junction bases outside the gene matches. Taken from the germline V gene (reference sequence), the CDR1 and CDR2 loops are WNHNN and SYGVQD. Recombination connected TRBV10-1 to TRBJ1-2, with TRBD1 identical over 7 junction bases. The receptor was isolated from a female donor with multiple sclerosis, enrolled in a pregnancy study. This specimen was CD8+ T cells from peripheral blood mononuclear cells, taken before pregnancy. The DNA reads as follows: TGCGCCAGCAGTGAGCGGGACAGCTATGGCTACACCTTC. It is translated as CASSERDSYGYTF.